The 6 T cell receptor beta chains given below trace back to one sample, sequenced in a study of PD-1 blockade in classical Hodgkin lymphoma. Each patient's relapse followed autologous stem cell transplantation, and brentuximab vedotin exposure varied. Generated by immunoSEQ multiplex PCR, the TCRdb table keeps only in-frame clones and is missing some. The sample records about 93,000 clones, 85% to 95% being singletons. The starting material was peripheral blood mononuclear cells (PBMCs), obtained before the second cycle of nivolumab. The origin of the receptors is a human donor with classical Hodgkin lymphoma.

The rearrangement links TRBV19 to TRBJ1-2; 7 bases map to TRBD1. The junction had 7 bases not matched to a gene; V was cut back by 7 bases and J by 8 bases. CDR1 is LNHDA and CDR2 is SQIVND in the germline V gene (reference sequence). This CDR3 has 12 amino acids. The CDR3: CASTDREAGYTF. The DNA of the CDR3 is TGTGCCAGTACTGACAGGGAAGCGGGCTACACCTTC.

The rearrangement joins TRBV28 to TRBJ1-4, with unresolved D. The V gene lost 6 bases and the J gene lost 10 bases, with 15 bases spanning the gap. This CDR3 is 13 amino acids long. Germline-derived CDR1 and CDR2 are MDHEN and SYDVKM. As DNA, the CDR3 is TGTGCCAGCAGGCCCCCTAGACCCGGAAAACTGTTTTTT. Its translation is CASRPPRPGKLFF.

This sequence joins TRBV7-9 and TRBJ2-1; D may be TRBD1 (6 bases). This CDR3 is 16 amino acids long. The V gene lost 5 bases and the J gene lost 4 bases, with 18 bases spanning the gap. The germline CDR1 and CDR2 sequences are SEHNR and FQNEAQ (reference sequence). CDR3 protein: CASSLVGHLDYNEQFF. The CDR3 bases are TGTGCCAGCAGCCTCGTGGGACACTTAGATTACAATGAGCAGTTCTTC.

The genes are TRBV28 and TRBJ1-2; 8 bases line up with TRBD1. The junction had 6 bases not matched to a gene; V was cut back by 6 bases and J by 6 bases. This CDR3 is 13 amino acids long. Germline loops: CDR1 MDHEN, CDR2 SYDVKM. The CDR3 region has the DNA TGTGCCAGCAGATCTACAGGGGGTCATGGCTACACCTTC. As protein: CASRSTGGHGYTF.

The chain uses TRBV13 and TRBJ2-3; 7 nucleotides align to TRBD1. In germline, CDR1 is PRHDT, CDR2 FYEKMQ (reference sequence). The CDR3 extends over 15 amino acids. The junction had 5 bases not matched to a gene; V was cut back by 5 bases and J by 0 bases. The CDR3: CASSATGASTDTQYF. The CDR3 DNA is TGTGCCAGCAGCGCTACAGGGGCTAGCACAGATACGCAGTATTTT.

The chain couples TRBV27 to TRBJ2-7; D remains ambiguous. The CDR3 has 14 amino acids. The V gene lost 0 bases and the J gene lost 5 bases, with 11 bases spanning the gap. Germline CDR1 reads MNHEY; CDR2 reads SMNVEV (reference sequence). This chain's CDR3 is CASSLSLGFDEQYF. The CDR3 coding sequence is TGTGCCAGCAGTTTATCGCTGGGGTTCGACGAGCAGTACTTC.